This T cell receptor beta chain originates from a study of spatial heterogeneity in lung cancer (dated by TCRdb to between 2018 and 2021). Regarding the complete study: Beta-chain transcripts were consistently detected in greater numbers than alpha-chain transcripts, which likely reflected higher beta-chain transcript abundance. At surgery, both alpha and beta chains were TCR-sequenced in some 220 tumor regions, fewer than 65 matched nontumor lung samples and a few dozen PBMC samples. In tumor regions, TCR transcript counts showed a strong correlation with a T cell transcriptional module score from matched bulk RNA-seq. Nonsynonymous mutation counts, determined by whole-exome sequencing of tumor tissue, were related to features of the TCR repertoire. TCR alpha and beta repertoires were quantitatively compared across multiple tumor regions, matched nontumor lung and blood in non-small cell lung cancer. In the raw uncorrected reads, each unique combination of TCR and UMI appeared on average more than ten times. The full study reports these points: TCR-seq was estimated to cover only roughly 7% of tumor T cells for alpha chains and around 13% for beta chains. The tumor nonsynonymous mutation count correlated with the number of expanded intratumoral alpha and beta TCRs. Confirming at a functional level the hypothesis that regional TCRs recognize regional mutations was considered to require additional single-cell paired TCR alpha and beta sequencing. Counts of ubiquitous and regional expanded TCRs correlated with counts of ubiquitous and regional nonsynonymous mutations, respectively.

This clonotype has at least ten counts. Its recognized antigen is unknown. The sample holds no much larger clone one base away, and base qualities are not on file. Library preparation was by 5' RACE. The data were produced on a NextSeq 500. In the TCR library protocol, a unique molecular identifier was attached to each TCR cDNA molecule so that PCR and sequencing errors could be corrected. The study's processing was this. TCR identification, UMI-based error correction and CDR3 extraction were performed with Decombinator tools. TCRs above a frequency of 2 per 1,000, corresponding to the top 1% of the tumor frequency distribution, were defined as expanded. Expanded tumor TCRs statistically deemed absent (corrected P<0.05) from at least one tumor region were classed as regional, and all other expanded tumor TCRs were classed as ubiquitous. Rényi diversity was computed with the R vegan package after subsampling each repertoire 100 times to 5,000 TCRs. To build CDR3 similarity networks, amino acid triplet string-kernel similarity was used, and CDR3s were connected when their pairwise similarity was above 0.82. In-frame beta chains were kept once TCRdb had trimmed the public reads at Q25 with fastp and called clones with MiXCR. Each entry is one CDR3 protein sequence, shown with its most common DNA and genes. The V and J calls come from TCRdb's annotation, not from the publication. The sample data list about 10,000 distinct CDR3 sequences, and about 10% of these were observed just once. The ten largest make up roughly 14% of the sample.

This sample's time point label indicates: sample taken at primary tumor resection. Donors were 72 patients with early-stage, untreated non-small cell lung cancer from the lung TRACERx cohort. Whole RNA extracted from tumor and nontumor lung tissue, or from cryopreserved PBMC samples, was used for TCR sequencing without cell sorting. Only patients for whom sufficient RNA was available from at least two tumor regions were selected for TCR sequencing. A lung pathologist reviewed the tumor and adjacent nontumor lung specimens before the specimens were selected. From cysteine to phenylalanine, the CDR3 is 18 amino acids long. The retained sequence is limited to the CDR3, 54 bases, with the frame set at the first base. From the germline V gene (reference sequence), CDR1 is SGHAT and CDR2 is FQDESV. V lost 0 bases and J lost 4 bases, and the count of bases not matched to a germline gene is 9.

Source: lung tumor tissue, taken at surgery. This sequence was found in a female donor with early-stage non-small cell lung cancer. The V and J segments used are TRBV11-1 and TRBJ2-2; 9 bases in the junction line up with TRBD2. The CDR3 reads as follows: CASSLAKSAGGLTGELFF. The DNA is TGTGCCAGCAGCTTAGCGAAGTCTGCGGGGGGGCTCACCGGGGAGCTGTTTTTT.